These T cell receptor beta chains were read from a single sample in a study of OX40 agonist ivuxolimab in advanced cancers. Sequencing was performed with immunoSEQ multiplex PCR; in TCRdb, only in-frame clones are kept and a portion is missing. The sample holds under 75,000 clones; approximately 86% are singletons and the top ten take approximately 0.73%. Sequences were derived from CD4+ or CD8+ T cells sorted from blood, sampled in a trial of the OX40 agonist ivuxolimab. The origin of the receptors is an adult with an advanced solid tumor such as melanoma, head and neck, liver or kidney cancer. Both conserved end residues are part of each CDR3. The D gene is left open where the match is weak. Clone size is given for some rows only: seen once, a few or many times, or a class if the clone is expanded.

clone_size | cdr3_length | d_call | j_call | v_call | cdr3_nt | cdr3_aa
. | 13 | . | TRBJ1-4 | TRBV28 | TGTGCCAGCGTGCAGGGGAACGGCGAAAAACTGTTTTTT | CASVQGNGEKLFF
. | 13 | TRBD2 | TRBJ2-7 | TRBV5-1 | TGCGCCAGCAGCTTGGGGGAGGGGTACGAGCAGTACTTC | CASSLGEGYEQYF
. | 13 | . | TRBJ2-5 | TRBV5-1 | TGCGCCAGCAGCTTGGCTACCCAAGAGACCCAGTACTTC | CASSLATQETQYF
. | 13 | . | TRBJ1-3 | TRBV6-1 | TGTGCCAGCACCCTCCCGGTGGTAAACACCATATATTTT | CASTLPVVNTIYF
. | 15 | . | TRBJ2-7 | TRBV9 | TGTGCCAGCAGCGTAGGCAGTGACACCTCCTACGAGCAGTACTTC | CASSVGSDTSYEQYF
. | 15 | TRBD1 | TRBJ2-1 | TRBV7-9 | TGTGCCAGCAGTCGACAGGGGGCCTTCTACAATGAGCAGTTCTTC | CASSRQGAFYNEQFF
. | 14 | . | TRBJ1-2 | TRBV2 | TGTGCCACGCAGGTCGGGCGGAGAAGTGATGGCTACACCTTC | CATQVGRRSDGYTF
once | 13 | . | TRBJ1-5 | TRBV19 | TGTGCCAGTAGTATCGGTCCCGGTCAGCCCCAGCATTTT | CASSIGPGQPQHF
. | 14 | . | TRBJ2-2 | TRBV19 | TGTGCCAGTAGTGTCCAGGGGAGCACCGGGGAGCTGTTTTTT | CASSVQGSTGELFF
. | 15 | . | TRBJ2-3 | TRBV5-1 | TGCGCCAGCAGCTTGGCCGAGAGCCGTTTGGGTACGCAGTATTTT | CASSLAESRLGTQYF
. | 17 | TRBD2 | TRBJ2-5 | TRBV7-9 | TGTGCCAGCAGTCGTACCCCAGGACTAGCGGGGGAAGAGACCCAGTACTTC | CASSRTPGLAGEETQYF
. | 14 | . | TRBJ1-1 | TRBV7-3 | TGTGCCAGCAGCTCGGACAGTGAAAGCACTGAAGCTTTCTTT | CASSSDSESTEAFF
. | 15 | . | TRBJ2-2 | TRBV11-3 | TGTGCCAGCAGCTTAGGTGCGACCTACACCGGGGAGCTGTTTTTT | CASSLGATYTGELFF
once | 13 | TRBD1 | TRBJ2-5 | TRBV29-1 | TGCAGCGCCCGACAGGGGGGTTCGGAGACCCAGTACTTC | CSARQGGSETQYF
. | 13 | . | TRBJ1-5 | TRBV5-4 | TGTGCCAGCAGCTTGCAGCCCAATCAGCCCCAGCATTTT | CASSLQPNQPQHF
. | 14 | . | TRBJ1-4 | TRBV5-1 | TGCGCCAGCGCACGGGGCGGGGGAAATGAAAAACTGTTTTTT | CASARGGGNEKLFF
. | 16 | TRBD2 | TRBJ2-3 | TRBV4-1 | TGCGCCAGCAGCCAGGGACTAGCGGCGAGCACAGATACGCAGTATTTT | CASSQGLAASTDTQYF
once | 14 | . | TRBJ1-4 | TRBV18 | TGTGCCAGCTCACCGTACGGACTTAATGAAAAACTGTTTTTT | CASSPYGLNEKLFF
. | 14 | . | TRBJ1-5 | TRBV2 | TGTGCCAGCAGCGAAAGACGGACGAATCAGCCCCAGCATTTT | CASSERRTNQPQHF
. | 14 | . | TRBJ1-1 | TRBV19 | TGTGCCAGTAGTATAGCAGGAATGAACACTGAAGCTTTCTTT | CASSIAGMNTEAFF
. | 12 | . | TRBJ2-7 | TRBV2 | TGTGCCAGCAGCCAGGCCTTCTACGAGCAGTACTTC | CASSQAFYEQYF
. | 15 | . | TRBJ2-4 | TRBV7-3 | TGTGCCAGCAGCTTAGGGCTGCTAACTAGGCAGGATCAGTACTTC | CASSLGLLTRQDQYF
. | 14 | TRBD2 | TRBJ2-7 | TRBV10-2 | TGCGCCAGCAAAGTAGTAGCGGGGGCCTACGAGCAGTACTTC | CASKVVAGAYEQYF
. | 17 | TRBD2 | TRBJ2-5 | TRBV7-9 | TGTGCCAGCAGCTCTCTAGCGGGAGGCCGGAGGACGGAGACCCAGTACTTC | CASSSLAGGRRTETQYF
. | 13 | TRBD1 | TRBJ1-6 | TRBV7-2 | TGTGCCAGCAGCTACCCAGGGGGCGCGGCCCTCCACTTT | CASSYPGGAALHF
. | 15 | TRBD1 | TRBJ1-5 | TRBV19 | TGTGCCAGTAGCGGGCGACAGGGCTTTGATCAGCCCCAGCATTTT | CASSGRQGFDQPQHF
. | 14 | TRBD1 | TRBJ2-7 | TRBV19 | TGTGCCAGTAGTTCCTACAGGGGGGAGTACGAGCAGTACTTC | CASSSYRGEYEQYF
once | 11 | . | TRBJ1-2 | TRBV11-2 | TGTGCCAGCAGCTTGGGGGGGCCCCACACCTTC | CASSLGGPHTF
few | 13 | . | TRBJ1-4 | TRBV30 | TGTGCCTGGAGTAAAGGGGACAACGAAAAACTGTTTTTT | CAWSKGDNEKLFF
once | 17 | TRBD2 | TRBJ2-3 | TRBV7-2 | TGTGCCAGCAGCTTAGCGCGGCTAGCGGGGACCTTAGATACGCAGTATTTT | CASSLARLAGTLDTQYF
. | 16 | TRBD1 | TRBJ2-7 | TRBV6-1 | TGTGCCAGCAGTGAACCGGGCAGGGGGCGTCATTACGAGCAGTACTTC | CASSEPGRGRHYEQYF
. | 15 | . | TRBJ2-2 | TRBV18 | TGTGCCAGCTCACCAGAGGCCCAGAACACCGGGGAGCTGTTTTTT | CASSPEAQNTGELFF
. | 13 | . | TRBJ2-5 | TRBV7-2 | TGTGCCAGCAGCTTAGGGGCGGGAGAGACCCAGTACTTC | CASSLGAGETQYF
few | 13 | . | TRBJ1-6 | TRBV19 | TGTGCCAGTAGTATGACAGATAATTCACCCCTCCACTTT | CASSMTDNSPLHF
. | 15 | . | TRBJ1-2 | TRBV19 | TGTGCCAGTAGTATAGTGGGAGGCGCTAACTATGGCTACACCTTC | CASSIVGGANYGYTF
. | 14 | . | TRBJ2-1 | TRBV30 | TGTGCCTGCCGGACTACGTTATCCTACAATGAGCAGTTCTTC | CACRTTLSYNEQFF
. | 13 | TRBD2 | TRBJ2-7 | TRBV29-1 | TGCAGCGTTCGGGAGGCGGACCCCTACGAGCAGTACTTC | CSVREADPYEQYF
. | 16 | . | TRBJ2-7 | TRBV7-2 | TGTGCCAGCAGCCCCTCGAGCACGGCAGATTTCTACGAGCAGTACTTC | CASSPSSTADFYEQYF
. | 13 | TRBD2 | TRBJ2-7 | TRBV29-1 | TGCAGCGTCGTGACTAGCGGAAAGTACGAGCAGTACTTC | CSVVTSGKYEQYF
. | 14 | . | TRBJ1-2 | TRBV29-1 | TGCAGCGTCGTCTCCCCAGGAGGAAACTATGGCTACACCTTC | CSVVSPGGNYGYTF
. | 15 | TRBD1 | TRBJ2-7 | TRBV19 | TGTGCCAGTAGCGATCCGGGACAGAGCTCCTACGAGCAGTACTTC | CASSDPGQSSYEQYF
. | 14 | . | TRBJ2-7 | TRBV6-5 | TGTGCCAGCAGTTACGCTATATCCGTGTCCGAGCAGTACTTC | CASSYAISVSEQYF
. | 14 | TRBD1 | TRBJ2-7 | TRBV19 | TGTGCCAGTACCGGGACAGGGACGCCCTACGAGCAGTACTTC | CASTGTGTPYEQYF